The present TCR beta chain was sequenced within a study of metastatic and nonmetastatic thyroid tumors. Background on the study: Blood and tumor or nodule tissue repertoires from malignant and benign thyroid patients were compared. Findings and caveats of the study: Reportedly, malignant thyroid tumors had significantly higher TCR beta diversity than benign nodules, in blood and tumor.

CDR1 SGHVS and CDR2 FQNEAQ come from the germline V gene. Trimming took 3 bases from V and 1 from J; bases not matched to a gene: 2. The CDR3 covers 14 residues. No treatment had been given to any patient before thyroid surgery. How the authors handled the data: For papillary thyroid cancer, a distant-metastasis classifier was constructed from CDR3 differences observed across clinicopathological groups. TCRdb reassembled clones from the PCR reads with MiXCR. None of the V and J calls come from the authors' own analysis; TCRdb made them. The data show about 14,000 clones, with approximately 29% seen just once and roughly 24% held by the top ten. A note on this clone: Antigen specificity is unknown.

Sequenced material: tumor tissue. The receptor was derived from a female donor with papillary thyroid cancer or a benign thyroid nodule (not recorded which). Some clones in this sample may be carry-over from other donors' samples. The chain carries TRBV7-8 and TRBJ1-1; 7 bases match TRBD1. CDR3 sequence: CASSLGTANTEAFF. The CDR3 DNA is TGTGCCAGCAGCTTGGGGACAGCGAACACTGAAGCTTTCTTT.